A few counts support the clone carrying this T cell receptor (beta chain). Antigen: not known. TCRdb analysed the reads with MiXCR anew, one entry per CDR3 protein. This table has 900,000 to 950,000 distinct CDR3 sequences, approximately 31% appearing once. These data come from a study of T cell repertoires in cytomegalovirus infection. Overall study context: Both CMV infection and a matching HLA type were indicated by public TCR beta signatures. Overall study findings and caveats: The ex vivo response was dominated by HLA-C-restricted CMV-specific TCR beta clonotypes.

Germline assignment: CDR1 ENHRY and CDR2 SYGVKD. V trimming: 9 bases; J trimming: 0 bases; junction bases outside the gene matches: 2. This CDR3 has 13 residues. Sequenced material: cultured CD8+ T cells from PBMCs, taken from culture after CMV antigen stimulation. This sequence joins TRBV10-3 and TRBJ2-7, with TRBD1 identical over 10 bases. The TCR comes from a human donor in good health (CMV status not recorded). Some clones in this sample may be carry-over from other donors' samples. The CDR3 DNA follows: TGTGCCATGGGGACAGGGGACTCCTACGAGCAGTACTTC. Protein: CAMGTGDSYEQYF.